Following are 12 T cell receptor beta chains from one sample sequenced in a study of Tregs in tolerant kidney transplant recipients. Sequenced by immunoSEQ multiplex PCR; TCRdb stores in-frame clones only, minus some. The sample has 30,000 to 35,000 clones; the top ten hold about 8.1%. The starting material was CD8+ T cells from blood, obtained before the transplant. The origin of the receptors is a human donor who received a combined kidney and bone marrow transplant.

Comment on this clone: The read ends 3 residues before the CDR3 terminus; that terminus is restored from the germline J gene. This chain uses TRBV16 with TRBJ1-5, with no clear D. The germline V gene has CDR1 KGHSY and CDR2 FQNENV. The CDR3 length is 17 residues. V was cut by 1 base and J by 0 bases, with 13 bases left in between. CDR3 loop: CASSQLSRGYSNQPQHF. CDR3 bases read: TGTGCCAGCAGCCAATTGAGCCGGGGTTATAGCAATCAGCCC.

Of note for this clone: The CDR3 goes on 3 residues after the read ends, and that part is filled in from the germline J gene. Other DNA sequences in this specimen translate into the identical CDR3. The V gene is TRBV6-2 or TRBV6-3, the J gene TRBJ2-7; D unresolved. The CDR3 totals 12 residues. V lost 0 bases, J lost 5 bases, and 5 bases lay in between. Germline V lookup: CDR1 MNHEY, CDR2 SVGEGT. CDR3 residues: CASSYSRDEQYF. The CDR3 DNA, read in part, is TGTGCCAGCAGTTACTCAAGGGACGAG.

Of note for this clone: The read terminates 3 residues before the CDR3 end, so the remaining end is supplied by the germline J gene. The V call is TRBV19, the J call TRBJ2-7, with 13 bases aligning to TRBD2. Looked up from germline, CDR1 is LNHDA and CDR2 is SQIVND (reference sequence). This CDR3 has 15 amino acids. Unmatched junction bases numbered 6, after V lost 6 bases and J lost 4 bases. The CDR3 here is CASRDGLAGEYEQYF. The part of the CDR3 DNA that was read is TGTGCCAGTAGAGACGGACTAGCGGGAGAGTACGAG.

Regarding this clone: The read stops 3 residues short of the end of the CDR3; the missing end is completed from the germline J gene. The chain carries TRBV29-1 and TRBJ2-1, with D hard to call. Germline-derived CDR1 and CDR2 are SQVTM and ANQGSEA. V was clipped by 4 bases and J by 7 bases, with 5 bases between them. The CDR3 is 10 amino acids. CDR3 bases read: TGCAGCGTTGTCTTAAATGAG. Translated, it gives CSVVLNE. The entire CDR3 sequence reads CSVVLNEQFF.

The CDR3 reads CASSPGGLNTGELFF. Partial CDR3 DNA: TGCGCCAGCAGCCCAGGGGGTCTTAACACCGGGGAG. This chain uses TRBV5-1 with TRBJ2-2; 7 bases agree with TRBD1. Read coverage stops 3 residues before the CDR3 terminus; the germline J gene supplies the remainder. The CDR3 contains 15 residues. Per the germline V gene, CDR1 is SGHRS and CDR2 is YFSETQ. V lost 4 bases, J lost 2 bases, and 5 bases stayed unmatched.

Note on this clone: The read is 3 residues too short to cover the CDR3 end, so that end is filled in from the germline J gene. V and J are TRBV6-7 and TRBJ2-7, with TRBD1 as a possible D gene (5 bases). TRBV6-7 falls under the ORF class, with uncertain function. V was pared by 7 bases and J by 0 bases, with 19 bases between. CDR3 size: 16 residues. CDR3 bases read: TGTGCCAGCACAATAACCCCCCAGGGTTACTCCTACGAG. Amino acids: CASTITPQGYSYE. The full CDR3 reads CASTITPQGYSYEQYF.

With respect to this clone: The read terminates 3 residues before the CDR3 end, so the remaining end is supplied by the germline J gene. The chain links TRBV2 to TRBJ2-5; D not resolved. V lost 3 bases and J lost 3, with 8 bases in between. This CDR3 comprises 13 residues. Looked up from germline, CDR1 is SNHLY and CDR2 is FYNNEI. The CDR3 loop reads CASSEWQEETQYF. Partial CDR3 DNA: TGTGCCAGCAGTGAGTGGCAGGAAGAGACC. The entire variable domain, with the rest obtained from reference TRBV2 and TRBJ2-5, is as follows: EPEVTQTPSHQVTQMGQEVILRCVPISNHLYFYWYRQILGQKVEFLVSFYNNEISEKSEIFDDQFSVERPDGSNFTLKIRSTKLEDSAMYFCASSEWQEETQYFGPGTRLLVL.

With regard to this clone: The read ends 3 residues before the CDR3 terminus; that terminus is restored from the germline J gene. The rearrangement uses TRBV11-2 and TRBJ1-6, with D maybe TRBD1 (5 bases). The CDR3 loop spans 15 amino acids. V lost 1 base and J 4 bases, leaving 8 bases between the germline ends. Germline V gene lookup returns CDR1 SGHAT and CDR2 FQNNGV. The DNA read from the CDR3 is TGTGCCAGCAGCTTAGGCGGGGGGTATAATTCACCC. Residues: CASSLGGGYNSP. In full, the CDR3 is CASSLGGGYNSPLHF.

CDR3 region: CASRDPRDREDTEAFF. CDR3 DNA (partial): TGTGCCAGCAGGGACCCTCGAGACAGGGAGGACACTGAA. The chain couples TRBV2 to TRBJ1-1, with 7 positions matching TRBD1. The read is 3 residues too short to cover the CDR3 end, so that end is filled in from the germline J gene. The length of the CDR3 is 16 residues. V lost 6 bases, J lost 3 bases, and 13 bases stayed unmatched. Germline V gene sequence: CDR1 SNHLY, CDR2 FYNNEI.

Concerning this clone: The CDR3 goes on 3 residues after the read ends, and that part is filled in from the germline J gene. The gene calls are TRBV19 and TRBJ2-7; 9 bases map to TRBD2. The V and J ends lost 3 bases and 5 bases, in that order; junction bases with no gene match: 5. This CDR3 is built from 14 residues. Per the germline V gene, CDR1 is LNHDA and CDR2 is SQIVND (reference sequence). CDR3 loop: CASSIGGGADEQYF. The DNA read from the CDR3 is TGTGCCAGTAGTATCGGCGGGGGGGCCGACGAG.

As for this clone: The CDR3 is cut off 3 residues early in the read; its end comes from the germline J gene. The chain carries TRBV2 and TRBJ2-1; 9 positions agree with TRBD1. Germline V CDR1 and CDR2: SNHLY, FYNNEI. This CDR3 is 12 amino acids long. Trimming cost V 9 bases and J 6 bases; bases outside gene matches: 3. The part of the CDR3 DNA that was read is TGTGCCAGATCGGACAGGGGCAATGAG. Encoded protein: CARSDRGNE. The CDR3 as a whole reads CARSDRGNEQFF.

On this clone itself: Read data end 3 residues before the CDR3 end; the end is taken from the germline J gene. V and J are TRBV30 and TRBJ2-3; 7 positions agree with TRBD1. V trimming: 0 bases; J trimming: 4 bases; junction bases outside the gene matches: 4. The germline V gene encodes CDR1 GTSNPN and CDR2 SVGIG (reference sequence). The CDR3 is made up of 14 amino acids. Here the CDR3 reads CAWSVLQGADTQYF. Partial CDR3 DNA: TGTGCCTGGAGTGTATTGCAGGGGGCAGATACG.